Below are 32 T cell receptor beta chains sequenced from a single sample in a study of glioma-infiltrating T cells after dendritic cell vaccination. The time point: after dendritic cell vaccination, including at tumor progression/relapse. Libraries were prepared by immunoSEQ multiplex PCR; TCRdb keeps only in-frame clonotypes and omits some of them. This table holds 75,000 to 95,000 clones, about 81% found once. Sequencing used blood, obtained after dendritic cell vaccination. These receptors all come from a human donor with glioblastoma.

This chain connects TRBV2 to TRBJ1-5; tentative D call: TRBD1 (6 bases). This CDR3 spans 15 amino acids. Deletions cut 6 bases from V and 7 bases from J, with 19 bases between. Germline CDR1 is SNHLY and CDR2 is FYNNEI. This chain's CDR3 is CASSLTGQKGQPQHF. The CDR3 bases are TGTGCCAGCAGCCTCACAGGGCAGAAGGGACAGCCCCAGCATTTT.

J is TRBJ2-4 and V is TRBV30; D may be TRBD2 (6 bases). CDR1 and CDR2 from the germline V gene are GTSNPN and SVGIG (reference sequence). V lost 3 bases to trimming and J lost 9 bases, with 15 bases between them. The CDR3 runs to 13 residues. Here the CDR3 reads CAWSREVVGIQYF. In nucleotides, the CDR3 is TGTGCCTGGAGCAGGGAGGTAGTCGGCATTCAGTACTTC.

The rearrangement uses TRBV25-1 and TRBJ2-7; 7 nucleotides match TRBD1. The V segment lost 1 base and the J segment 2 bases; nucleotides outside the gene matches: 2. The CDR3 is 14 residues long. Germline V lookup: CDR1 MGHDK, CDR2 SYGVNS. CDR3 sequence reads: CASSEFGQAYEQYF. The DNA for the CDR3 is TGTGCCAGCAGTGAATTCGGACAGGCCTACGAGCAGTACTTC.

J is TRBJ1-2 and V is TRBV21-1; the DNA was not used to check the table's D call, TRBD1. TRBV21-1 is tagged as a pseudogene. This CDR3 is 15 amino acids long. The CDR3 DNA reads as TGTGCCAGCAGCGGGGGGACAGGCGAAAACTATGGCTACACCTTC. Translated, it gives CASSGGTGENYGYTF.

This clone was seen a handful of times. The chain employs TRBV19 and TRBJ1-5, with 9 bases lining up with TRBD1. Germline CDR1 is LNHDA and CDR2 is SQIVND (reference sequence). The V and J ends lost 7 bases and 4 bases, in that order; junction bases with no gene match: 8. The CDR3 extends over 15 amino acids. As DNA, the CDR3 is TGTGCCAGTACTACCGGGACAGGGTGGAATCAGCCCCAGCATTTT. Protein: CASTTGTGWNQPQHF.

The chain uses TRBV7-6 and TRBJ2-7; D possibly corresponds to TRBD1 (6 bases). The V and J ends lost 3 bases and 7 bases respectively, with 16 bases between them. The germline CDR1 and CDR2 sequences are SGHVS and FNYEAQ. CDR3 size: 14 residues. For the CDR3, the DNA is TGTGCCAGCAGCTTCGACGACAGGCTTGGGGAGCAGTACTTC. Translating it yields CASSFDDRLGEQYF.

Concerning this clone itself: The identical CDR3 is also encoded by other nucleotide sequences in the sample. This chain uses TRBV6-6 with TRBJ1-2; TRBD1 aligns across 10 bases. V lost 2 bases and J lost 11; bases outside the gene matches: 11. In germline, CDR1 is MNHNY, CDR2 SVGAGI (reference sequence). The CDR3 has 15 residues. The CDR3 sequence is CASSYPLGTGVGYTF. CDR3 nucleotide sequence: TGTGCCAGCAGTTACCCCCTTGGGACAGGGGTTGGTTACACCTTC.

The chain couples TRBV7-2 to TRBJ2-3; D is possibly TRBD2 (6 bases). CDR3 length: 19 residues. Germline V gives CDR1 SGHTA, CDR2 FQGNSA. Between the trimmed V and J ends, which lost 2 bases and 7 bases, there was a span of 28 bases. In DNA, the CDR3 is TGTGCCAGCAGCTTATTCCCCTCTATCGGAGAGGGAGGTTCTTATACGCAGTATTTT. Its protein product is CASSLFPSIGEGGSYTQYF.

V and J are TRBV27 and TRBJ1-5; 7 nucleotides align to TRBD1. Germline V lookup: CDR1 MNHEY, CDR2 SMNVEV (reference sequence). CDR3 size: 15 residues. J gave up 3 bases and V 2 bases, and 4 bases lay outside the gene matches. CDR3 sequence: CASSLTQGSNQPQHF. The CDR3 nucleotides read TGTGCCAGCAGTTTAACACAGGGGTCCAATCAGCCCCAGCATTTT.

The chain carries TRBV6-6 and TRBJ1-1, with D perhaps TRBD1 (6 bases). Germline CDR1 reads MNHNY; CDR2 reads SVGAGI (reference sequence). The germline V and J ends were trimmed by 2 bases and 5 bases, with 15 bases remaining between them. The CDR3 totals 15 residues. CDR3 nucleotide sequence: TGTGCCAGCAGTTACCCCCTCCAGGGGTCGACTGAAGCTTTCTTT. It specifies CASSYPLQGSTEAFF.

This clone was found a few times. The chain has TRBV10-1 and TRBJ2-3; unclear D gene. The CDR3 runs 11 residues. Germline assignment: CDR1 WNHNN and CDR2 SYGVQD (reference sequence). Trimming shortened V by 10 bases and J by 6 bases, and 11 bases separated the two germline ends. The CDR3 here is CATKDWDTQYF. In DNA form, the CDR3 reads TGCGCCACCAAAGACTGGGATACGCAGTATTTT.

This chain joins TRBV2 and TRBJ2-2; the D gene is possibly TRBD1 (6 bases). Germline V gives CDR1 SNHLY, CDR2 FYNNEI. The CDR3 contains 14 residues. V dropped 8 bases and J dropped 6 bases, with 16 bases sitting between them. This CDR3 reads CASYREGGAGELFF. The CDR3 bases are TGTGCCAGCTATCGGGAAGGGGGAGCCGGGGAGCTGTTTTTT.

The J gene is TRBJ1-2, the V gene TRBV2; TRBD1 matches 7 bases. Germline V CDR1 and CDR2: SNHLY, FYNNEI. The CDR3 sequence is 11 residues long. J was trimmed by 8 bases and V by 6 bases; bases with no gene match: 3. Here the CDR3 reads CASRPDRGYTF. The CDR3 coding sequence is TGTGCCAGCAGGCCGGACAGGGGCTACACCTTC.

The rearrangement joins TRBV25-1 to TRBJ1-5; D possibly corresponds to TRBD1 (6 bases). The germline CDR1 and CDR2 sequences are MGHDK and SYGVNS. CDR3 length: 14 residues. With 4 bases removed from V and 7 bases from J, the gap between germline ends came to 14 bases. The CDR3 nucleotides read TGTGCCAGCAGTGCATCAGGGGCACGGCAGCCCCAGCATTTT. This encodes CASSASGARQPQHF.

The V and J genes are TRBV5-6 and TRBJ2-7, with no clear D. V was clipped by 0 bases and J by 0 bases, with 7 bases between them. This CDR3 is built from 14 residues. CDR1 and CDR2 (germline): SGHDT, YYEEEE. The CDR3 DNA is TGTGCCAGCAGCTTGGAACACTACTCCTACGAGCAGTACGTC. Protein product: CASSLEHYSYEQYV.

The chain is built from TRBV2 and TRBJ1-1; 9 positions match TRBD1. This CDR3 has 15 amino acids. Germline V lookup: CDR1 SNHLY, CDR2 FYNNEI. V shed 7 bases, J shed 5 bases, and the junction held 11 bases outside the gene matches. CDR3 in DNA: TGTGCCAGCACCGGGACAGGGAAGGTTGGGACTGAAGCTTTCTTT. It codes for CASTGTGKVGTEAFF.

The V call is TRBV9, the J call TRBJ2-3; TRBD2 matches at 10 bases. The CDR3 is 17 residues long. The ends lost 0 bases at V and 1 base at J; junction bases unmatched: 5. In germline, CDR1 is SGDLS, CDR2 YYNGEE. The CDR3 is CASSVAAGTSGTDTQYF. CDR3 in DNA: TGTGCCAGCAGCGTAGCGGCAGGGACTAGCGGCACAGATACGCAGTATTTT.

The chain is built from TRBV30 and TRBJ1-4, with a weak D call TRBD1 (6 bases). V lost 5 bases, J lost 0 bases, and 16 bases lay in between. The CDR3 spans 16 residues. The germline V gene has CDR1 GTSNPN and CDR2 SVGIG (reference sequence). DNA of the CDR3: TGTGCCTGGTATCCTAAGGGGGGGACAACTAATGAAAAACTGTTTTTT. Protein product: CAWYPKGGTTNEKLFF. Variable domain in full (rest from reference TRBV30 and TRBJ1-4): SQTIHQWPATLVQPVGSPLSLECTVEGTSNPNLYWYRQAAGRGLQLLFYSVGIGQISSEVPQNLSASRPQDRQFILSSKKLLLSDSGFYLCAWYPKGGTTNEKLFFGSGTQLSVL.

The CDR3 loop is CASREGQGYTEAFF. In nucleotides, the CDR3 is TGTGCCAGCAGAGAGGGACAGGGGTACACTGAAGCTTTCTTT. The chain has TRBV2 and TRBJ1-1, with 10 bases matching TRBD1. The V and J ends lost 6 bases and 3 bases, in that order; junction bases with no gene match: 4. The CDR3 contains 14 residues. Germline values: CDR1 SNHLY, CDR2 FYNNEI. Using reference TRBV2 and TRBJ1-1 for the parts outside the CDR3, the full variable domain is EPEVTQTPSHQVTQMGQEVILRCVPISNHLYFYWYRQILGQKVEFLVSFYNNEISEKSEIFDDQFSVERPDGSNFTLKIRSTKLEDSAMYFCASREGQGYTEAFFGQGTRLTVV.

V usage is TRBV2 and J usage is TRBJ1-1; D gene uncertain. The CDR3 has 11 residues. CDR1 is SNHLY, CDR2 FYNNEI, per germline. Deletions cut 6 bases from V and 4 bases from J, with 6 bases between. The CDR3 nucleotides read TGTGCCAGCAGCGAGATCACTGAAGCTTTCTTT. Encoded protein: CASSEITEAFF.

The rearrangement links TRBV7-9 to TRBJ2-2; D remains ambiguous. Germline V CDR1 and CDR2: SEHNR, FQNEAQ (reference sequence). There are 15 residues in the CDR3. The V end lost 8 bases, the J end lost 1 base, and 14 bases lay between the germline ends. This CDR3 reads CASDLSSMNTGELFF. DNA of the CDR3: TGTGCCAGCGATCTTAGCTCGATGAACACCGGGGAGCTGTTTTTT.

The V and J genes are TRBV5-1 and TRBJ2-1; a possible D gene is TRBD2 (6 bases). V was shortened by 5 bases and J by 7 bases, with 16 bases between the two germline ends. Germline lookup yields CDR1 SGHRS and CDR2 YFSETQ. There are 14 residues in the CDR3. CDR3 in DNA: TGCGCCAGCAGTTCGGGGGAGGCGGGGAATGAGCAGTTCTTC. Translated: CASSSGEAGNEQFF. Filled out from reference TRBV5-1 and TRBJ2-1, the complete variable domain reads KAGVTQTPRYLIKTRGQQVTLSCSPISGHRSVSWYQQTPGQGLQFLFEYFSETQRNKGNFPGRFSGRQFSNSRSEMNVSTLELGDSALYLCASSSGEAGNEQFFGPGTRLTVL.

V gene TRBV5-4 combines with J gene TRBJ2-5, with TRBD2 as a possible D gene (5 bases). CDR3 length equals 13 residues. Germline CDR1 SGHNT, CDR2 YYREEE (reference sequence). Between the trimmed V and J ends, which lost 0 bases and 5 bases, there was a span of 8 bases. The CDR3 region is CASSLASMETQYF. The CDR3 DNA follows: TGTGCCAGCAGCTTGGCTAGCATGGAGACCCAGTACTTC.

The V call is TRBV27, the J call TRBJ1-5, with D hard to call. The CDR3 runs to 13 residues. Per the germline V gene, CDR1 is MNHEY and CDR2 is SMNVEV (reference sequence). V was cut by 4 bases and J by 6 bases, with 10 bases left in between. The CDR3: CASSYSSGQPQHF. As DNA, the CDR3 is TGTGCCAGCAGTTACAGTAGCGGTCAGCCCCAGCATTTT.

The chain recombines TRBV7-2 with TRBJ2-5; 14 nucleotides align to TRBD2. The CDR3 spans 18 residues. The trim removed 4 bases at V and 0 bases at J, leaving 7 bases unmatched. Germline CDR1 is SGHTA and CDR2 is FQGNSA. This CDR3 is CASSSRLAGGFYQETQYF. CDR3 nucleotide sequence: TGTGCCAGCAGCTCACGACTAGCGGGGGGGTTTTACCAAGAGACCCAGTACTTC. Drawing the rest from reference TRBV7-2 and TRBJ2-5, the complete variable domain is GAGVSQSPSNKVTEKGKDVELRCDPISGHTALYWYRQSLGQGLEFLIYFQGNSAPDKSGLPSDRFSAERTGGSVSTLTIQRTQQEDSAVYLCASSSRLAGGFYQETQYFGPGTRLLVL.

The chain is built from TRBV11-2 and TRBJ1-5; D gene uncertain. With 0 bases removed from V and 9 bases from J, the gap between germline ends came to 9 bases. From germline, CDR1 is SGHAT and CDR2 FQNNGV. The CDR3 spans 13 residues. Here the CDR3 DNA reads TGTGCCAGCAGCTTAGATAGCCGGCGGCCCCAGCATTTT. This sequence encodes CASSLDSRRPQHF.

The table lists this clone with a count of one. This chain uses TRBV19 with TRBJ1-2; 12 bases are shared with TRBD1. The CDR3 consists of 15 residues. V lost 6 bases, J lost 5 bases, and 7 bases stayed unmatched. CDR1 LNHDA and CDR2 SQIVND come from the germline V gene (reference sequence). Here the CDR3 reads CASRPGQGARYGYTF. The CDR3 DNA sequence: TGTGCCAGTAGGCCGGGACAGGGGGCTCGTTATGGCTACACCTTC.

The chain carries TRBV2 and TRBJ1-2; the D gene is possibly TRBD1 (6 bases). CDR1 is SNHLY, CDR2 FYNNEI, per germline. This CDR3 has 13 amino acids. Trimming stripped 0 bases from V and 4 bases from J, with 6 bases between. Written as DNA, the CDR3 is TGTGCCAGCAGTGAAGCGGGGGCCTATGGCTACACCTTC. Its protein product is CASSEAGAYGYTF.

V gene TRBV6-1 combines with J gene TRBJ1-2; 11 bases fit TRBD1. CDR3 length equals 16 residues. Germline V gene data show CDR1 as MNHNS and CDR2 as SASEGT. J was trimmed by 1 base and V by 2 bases; bases with no gene match: 3. Written as DNA, the CDR3 is TGTGCCAGCAGTGAAAGGGACAGGGGGGGTAACTATGGCTACACCTTC. Amino acid sequence: CASSERDRGGNYGYTF.

The chain joins TRBV19 to TRBJ1-1; TRBD1 is a possible D gene (5 bases). Trimming shortened V by 6 bases and J by 3 bases, and 14 bases separated the two germline ends. CDR1 LNHDA and CDR2 SQIVND come from the germline V gene (reference sequence). The CDR3 contains 14 residues. The CDR3 loop reads CASRDGGLHTEAFF. In DNA, the CDR3 is TGTGCCAGTAGAGATGGGGGGTTACACACTGAAGCTTTCTTT. Based on the CDR3 plus reference TRBV19 and TRBJ1-1, the full variable domain is DGGITQSPKYLFRKEGQNVTLSCEQNLNHDAMYWYRQDPGQGLRLIYYSQIVNDFQKGDIAEGYSVSREKKESFPLTVTSAQKNPTAFYLCASRDGGLHTEAFFGQGTRLTVV.

The gene calls are TRBV15 and TRBJ1-2; 7 bases fit TRBD1. The CDR3 is 15 residues long. CDR1 and CDR2 from the germline V gene are LNHNV and YYDKDF (reference sequence). Losses at the gene ends were 5 bases for V and 4 bases for J; bases not matched to a gene: 10. This CDR3 is CATSPTGSSAYGYTF. As DNA, the CDR3 is TGTGCCACCAGCCCGACAGGGAGCAGTGCCTATGGCTACACCTTC.

There are a few counts of this clone. This chain uses TRBV18 with TRBJ2-1, with a tentative D call TRBD2 (6 bases). The CDR3 has 17 residues. Germline lookup yields CDR1 KGHSH and CDR2 LQKENI. V lost 3 bases, J lost 0 bases, and 15 bases lay in between. The CDR3 sequence: CASSPPVAGSSYNEQFF. The CDR3 DNA is TGTGCCAGCTCACCCCCCGTGGCGGGAAGCTCCTACAATGAGCAGTTCTTC.